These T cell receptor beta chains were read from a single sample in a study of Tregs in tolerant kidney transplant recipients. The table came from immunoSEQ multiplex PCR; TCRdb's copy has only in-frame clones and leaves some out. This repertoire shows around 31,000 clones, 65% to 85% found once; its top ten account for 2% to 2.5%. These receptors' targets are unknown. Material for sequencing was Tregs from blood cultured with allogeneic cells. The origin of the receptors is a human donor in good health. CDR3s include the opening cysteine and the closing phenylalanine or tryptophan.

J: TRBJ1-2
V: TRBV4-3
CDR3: CASSQTAGQGFGYTF

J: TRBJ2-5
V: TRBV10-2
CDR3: CASGDLYQETQYF

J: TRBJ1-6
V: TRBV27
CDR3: CASSFQGYNSPLHF

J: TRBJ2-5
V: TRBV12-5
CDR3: CASGYSAKSDGGEMETQYF

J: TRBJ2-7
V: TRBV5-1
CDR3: CASSLGALRGSEQYF

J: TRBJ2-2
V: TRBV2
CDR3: CASSVTSAGELFF

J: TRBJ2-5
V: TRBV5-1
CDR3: CATTIGGAGETQYF

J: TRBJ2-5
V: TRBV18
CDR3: CASSQYRGQETQYF

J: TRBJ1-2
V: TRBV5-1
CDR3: CASSLGQFYGYTF

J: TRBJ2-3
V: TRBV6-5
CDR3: CATGRVSDTQYF

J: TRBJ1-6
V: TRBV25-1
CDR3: CASSMKRGGNNSPLHF

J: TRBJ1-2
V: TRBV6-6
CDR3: CASGRHYGYTF

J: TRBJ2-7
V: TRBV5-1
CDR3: CASSRAGTSGTHYEQYF

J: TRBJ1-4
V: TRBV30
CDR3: CAWSDLGRNEKLFF

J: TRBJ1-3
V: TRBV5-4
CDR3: CASSLGIGVTGNTIYF

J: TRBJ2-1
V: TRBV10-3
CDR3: CAISTGLAGGHEQFF

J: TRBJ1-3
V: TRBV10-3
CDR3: CAISESKSGTIYF

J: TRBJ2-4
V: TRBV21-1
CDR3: CASSKVFIDLAKNIQYF

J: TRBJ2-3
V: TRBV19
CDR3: CASTDRSRTDTQYF

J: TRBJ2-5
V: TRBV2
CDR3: CASTRTGVETQYF

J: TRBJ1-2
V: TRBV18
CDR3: CASSPPSGRASYGYTF

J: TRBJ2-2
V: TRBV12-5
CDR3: CASGLETGELFF

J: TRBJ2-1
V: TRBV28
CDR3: CASRSGRGPRSIHEQFF

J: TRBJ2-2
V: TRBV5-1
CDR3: CASSPGTAGELFF

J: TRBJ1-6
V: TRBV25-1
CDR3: CASSELFGGGESPLHF

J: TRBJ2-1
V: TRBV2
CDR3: CASSRPLPGGWWEQFF

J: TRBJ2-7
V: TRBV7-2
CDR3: CASSFSGTDSNEQYF

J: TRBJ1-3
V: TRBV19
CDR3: CASSSLGVSGNTIYF

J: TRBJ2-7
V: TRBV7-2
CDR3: CASSLVGNEQYF

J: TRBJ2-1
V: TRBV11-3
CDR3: CASNVGTGGDEQFF

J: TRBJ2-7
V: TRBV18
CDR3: CASSPGLAGNEQYF